This TCR beta chain was documented in a study of T cell changes during pregnancy in multiple sclerosis. Germline V gives CDR1 SGHTA, CDR2 FQGNSA. The length of the CDR3 is 14 residues. The ends lost 5 bases at V and 5 bases at J; junction bases unmatched: 8. Assay used: immunoSEQ multiplex PCR; TCRdb lists only in-frame clones, some missing. The sample has 40,000 to 55,000 clones, about 94% seen once; the top ten hold approximately 4.2%. The clonotype originates from a female donor with multiple sclerosis, enrolled in a pregnancy study. This chain links TRBV7-2 with TRBJ1-2; 7 bases line up with TRBD1. The sequencing used CD8+ T cells from peripheral blood mononuclear cells, collected in the first trimester of pregnancy. For the CDR3, the DNA is TGTGCCAGCAGCCCGGGACAGAGTATTTATGGCTACACCTTC. Its translation: CASSPGQSIYGYTF.